These T cell receptor beta chains were read from a single sample in a study. Profiling relied on immunoSEQ multiplex PCR, and the TCRdb table lists in-frame clones only, not all of them. The profile shows 60,000 to 75,000 clones, just over 90% of them singletons. The sequenced material came from PBMCs. These receptors were collected from a man aged 40-49 years with rheumatoid arthritis. Each CDR3 is given with its conserved first and last residue. D genes are given only for firm matches. Clone sizes are given selectively: once, few, many, or a class where the clone is expanded.

j_call d_call clone_size v_call cdr3_aa cdr3_nt
TRBJ1-4 . . TRBV30 CAWASWGEKLFF TGTGCCTGGGCTTCCTGGGGTGAAAAACTGTTTTTT
TRBJ1-5 TRBD1 . TRBV18 CASSPPFTGVRQPQHF TGTGCCAGCTCACCACCCTTCACAGGGGTTCGGCAGCCCCAGCATTTT
TRBJ2-3 TRBD2 . TRBV30 CAWSEAGVMGTDTQYF TGTGCCTGGAGTGAGGCGGGGGTTATGGGCACAGATACGCAGTATTTT
TRBJ2-6 . . TRBV7-3 CASSLLQVSSGANVLTF TGTGCCAGCAGCTTACTACAGGTTTCGTCTGGGGCCAACGTCCTGACTTTC
TRBJ2-1 TRBD2 . TRBV7-7 CASSLGTSRGDEQFF TGTGCTAGCAGCCTAGGGACTAGCCGTGGGGATGAGCAGTTCTTC
TRBJ2-3 . once TRBV6-5 CASSPGQMITDTQYF TGTGCCAGCAGTCCCGGACAGATGATCACAGATACGCAGTATTTT
TRBJ1-1 . . TRBV7-3 CASSLMTANTEAFF TGTGCCAGCAGCTTAATGACCGCCAACACTGAAGCTTTCTTT
TRBJ1-5 . . TRBV6-5 CASSYGSNQPQHF TGTGCCAGCAGTTACGGTAGCAATCAGCCCCAGCATTTT
TRBJ1-6 TRBD1 . TRBV18 CASSPPDRGASPLHF TGTGCCAGCTCACCACCGGACAGGGGGGCTTCACCCCTCCACTTT
TRBJ1-1 . . TRBV5-1 CASSLAGGGNTEAFF TGCGCCAGCAGCTTGGCCGGCGGCGGGAACACTGAAGCTTTCTTT
TRBJ1-3 . . TRBV27 CASSKNRGRSGNTIYF TGTGCCAGCAGTAAAAACCGGGGGCGTAGTGGAAACACCATATATTTT
TRBJ1-1 TRBD1 . TRBV7-2 CASSPDRVDTEAFF TGTGCCAGCAGCCCCGACAGGGTGGACACTGAAGCTTTCTTT
TRBJ1-1 . . TRBV13 CASSSPSLERGGTEAFF TGTGCCAGCAGCAGCCCATCCCTGGAAAGGGGGGGCACTGAAGCTTTCTTT
TRBJ2-3 TRBD2 . TRBV30 CAWSGGLAGGWGTDTQYF TGTGCCTGGAGTGGGGGACTAGCGGGAGGGTGGGGCACAGATACGCAGTATTTT
TRBJ2-6 . . TRBV7-2 CASSPWSGSGANVLTF TGTGCCAGCAGCCCTTGGTCAGGGTCTGGGGCCAACGTCCTGACTTTC
TRBJ2-5 TRBD1 once TRBV12-5 CASAYDRGGETQYF TGTGCTAGTGCCTACGACAGGGGCGGAGAGACCCAGTACTTC
TRBJ2-1 . . TRBV2 CASFGEVDNEQFF TGTGCCAGCTTCGGTGAGGTAGACAATGAGCAGTTCTTC
TRBJ1-5 . . TRBV20-1 CSASPGRHNQPQHF TGCAGTGCTAGTCCGGGGCGGCACAATCAGCCCCAGCATTTT
TRBJ1-5 . . TRBV30 CAWSLATNQPQHF TGTGCCTGGAGTTTGGCCACCAATCAGCCCCAGCATTTT
TRBJ1-1 TRBD1 . TRBV7-8 CASSRQGLNTEAFF TGTGCCAGCAGCAGACAGGGATTGAACACTGAAGCTTTCTTT
TRBJ2-1 . . TRBV9 CASSERGGLEQFF TGTGCCAGCAGCGAAAGGGGGGGCCTTGAGCAGTTCTTC
TRBJ1-1 . once TRBV3-1/TRBV3-2 CASSQEGGIGPKAFF TGTGCCAGCAGCCAAGAAGGGGGAATCGGACCCAAAGCTTTCTTT
TRBJ1-6 . . TRBV15 CATSRDGNNSPLHF TGTGCCACCAGCAGAGATGGGAATAATTCACCCCTCCACTTT
TRBJ2-7 TRBD1 . TRBV7-2 CASSSRQGAISEQYF TGTGCCAGCAGCTCAAGACAGGGGGCGATAAGCGAGCAGTACTTC
TRBJ2-7 TRBD1 . TRBV30 CAWSFQGAGYEQYF TGTGCCTGGAGTTTTCAGGGGGCTGGATACGAGCAGTACTTC
TRBJ1-1 . . TRBV28 CASSLVRGANTEAFF TGTGCCAGCAGTTTAGTACGGGGCGCAAACACTGAAGCTTTCTTT
TRBJ2-4 TRBD2 . TRBV25-1 CASSDPGTNSIQYF TGTGCCAGCAGTGATCCAGGGACTAACAGCATTCAGTACTTC
TRBJ2-1 . . TRBV7-3 CASSLNLVTEQFF TGTGCCAGCAGCTTAAACCTAGTTACCGAGCAGTTCTTC
TRBJ2-2 . . TRBV6-5 CASRETGELFF TGTGCCAGCAGGGAGACCGGGGAGCTGTTTTTT
TRBJ2-3 . . TRBV6-5 CASSYSMGADTQYF TGTGCCAGCAGTTACTCGATGGGAGCAGATACGCAGTATTTT
TRBJ1-1 . . TRBV3-1/TRBV3-2 CASSRVNTEAFF TGTGCCAGCAGCCGAGTGAACACTGAAGCTTTCTTT
TRBJ1-1 . . TRBV5-1 CASSPVLSRSTTEAFF TGCGCCAGCAGCCCGGTTCTTTCCCGGTCGACCACTGAAGCTTTCTTT
TRBJ1-5 . . TRBV19 CASTTPSKGNQPQHF TGTGCCAGTACCACTCCCTCTAAGGGCAATCAGCCCCAGCATTTT